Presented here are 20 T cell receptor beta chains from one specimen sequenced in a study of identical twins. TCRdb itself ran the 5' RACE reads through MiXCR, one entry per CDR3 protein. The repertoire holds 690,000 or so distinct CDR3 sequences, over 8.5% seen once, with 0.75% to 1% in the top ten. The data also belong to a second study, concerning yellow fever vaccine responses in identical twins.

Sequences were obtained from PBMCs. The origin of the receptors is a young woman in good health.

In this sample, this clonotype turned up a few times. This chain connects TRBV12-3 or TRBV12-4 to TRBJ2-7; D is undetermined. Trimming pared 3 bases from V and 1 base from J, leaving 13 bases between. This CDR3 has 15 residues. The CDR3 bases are TGTGCCAGCAGTTTGTCGTCGAGCGAGTCCTACGAGCAGTACTTC. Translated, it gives CASSLSSSESYEQYF.

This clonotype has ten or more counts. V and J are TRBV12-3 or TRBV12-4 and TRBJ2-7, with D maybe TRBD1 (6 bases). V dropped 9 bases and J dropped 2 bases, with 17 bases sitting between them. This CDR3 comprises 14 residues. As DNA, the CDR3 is TGTGCCAGTACGATGCGACAGGCCCCCTACGAGCAGTACTTC. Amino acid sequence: CASTMRQAPYEQYF.

This CDR3 is CASTPGQGDGYTF. DNA of the CDR3: TGTGCCAGCACCCCCGGACAGGGGGATGGCTACACCTTC. This chain joins TRBV12-3 or TRBV12-4 and TRBJ1-2; 10 nucleotides line up with TRBD1. This CDR3 contains 13 residues. Trimming cost V 7 bases and J 6 bases; bases outside gene matches: 5.

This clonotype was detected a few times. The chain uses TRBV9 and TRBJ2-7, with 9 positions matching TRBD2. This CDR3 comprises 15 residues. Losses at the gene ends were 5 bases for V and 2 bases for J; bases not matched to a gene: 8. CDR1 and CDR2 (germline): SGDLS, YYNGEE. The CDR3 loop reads CASSLGLAPTYEQYF. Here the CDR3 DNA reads TGTGCCAGCAGTCTGGGACTAGCTCCTACCTACGAGCAGTACTTC.

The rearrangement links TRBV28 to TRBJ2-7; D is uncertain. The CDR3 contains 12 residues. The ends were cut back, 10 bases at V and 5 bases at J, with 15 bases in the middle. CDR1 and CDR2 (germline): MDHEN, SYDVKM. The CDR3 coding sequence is TGTGCCACCTCGGAGCCTAGGAACGAGCAGTACTTC. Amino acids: CATSEPRNEQYF.

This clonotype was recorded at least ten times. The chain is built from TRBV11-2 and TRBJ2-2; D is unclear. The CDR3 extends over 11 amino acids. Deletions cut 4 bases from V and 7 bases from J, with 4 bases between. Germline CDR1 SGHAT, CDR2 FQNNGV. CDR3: CASSWFGELFF. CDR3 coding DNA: TGTGCCAGCAGCTGGTTCGGGGAGCTGTTTTTT.

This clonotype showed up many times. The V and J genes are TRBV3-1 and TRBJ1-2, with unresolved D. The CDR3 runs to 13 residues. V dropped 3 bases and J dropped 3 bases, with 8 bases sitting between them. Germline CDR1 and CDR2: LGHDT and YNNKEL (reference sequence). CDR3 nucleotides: TGTGCCAGCAGCCATCCAGGCGACTATGGCTACACCTTC. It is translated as CASSHPGDYGYTF.

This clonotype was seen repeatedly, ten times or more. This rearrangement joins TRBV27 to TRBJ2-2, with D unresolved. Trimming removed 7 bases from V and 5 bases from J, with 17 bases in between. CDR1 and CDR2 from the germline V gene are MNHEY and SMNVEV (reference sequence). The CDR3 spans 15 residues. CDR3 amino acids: CASKPDLGLTGELFF. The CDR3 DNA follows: TGTGCCAGCAAACCAGACCTAGGATTAACCGGGGAGCTGTTTTTT.

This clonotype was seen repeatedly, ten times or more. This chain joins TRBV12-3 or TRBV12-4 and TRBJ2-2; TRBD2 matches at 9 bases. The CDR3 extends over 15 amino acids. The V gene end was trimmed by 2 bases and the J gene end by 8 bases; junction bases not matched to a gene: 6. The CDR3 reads CASSLLAGIGGELFF. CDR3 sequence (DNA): TGTGCCAGCAGTTTACTAGCGGGAATCGGTGGGGAGCTGTTTTTT.

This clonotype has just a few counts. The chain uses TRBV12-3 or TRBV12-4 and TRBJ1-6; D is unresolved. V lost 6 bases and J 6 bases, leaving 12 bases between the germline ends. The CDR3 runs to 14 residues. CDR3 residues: CASSPKFLNSPLHF. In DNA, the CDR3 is TGTGCCAGCAGCCCGAAATTCCTTAATTCACCCCTCCACTTT.

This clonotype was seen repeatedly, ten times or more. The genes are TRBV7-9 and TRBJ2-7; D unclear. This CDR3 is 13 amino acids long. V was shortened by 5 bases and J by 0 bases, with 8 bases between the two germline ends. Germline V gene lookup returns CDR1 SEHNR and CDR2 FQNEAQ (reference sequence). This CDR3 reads CASSTGPSYEQYF. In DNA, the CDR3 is TGTGCCAGCAGCACTGGACCCTCCTACGAGCAGTACTTC.

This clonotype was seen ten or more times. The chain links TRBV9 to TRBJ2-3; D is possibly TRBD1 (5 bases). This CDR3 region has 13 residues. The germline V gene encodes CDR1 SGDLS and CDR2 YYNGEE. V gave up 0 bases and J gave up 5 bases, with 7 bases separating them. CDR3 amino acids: CASSVGGGDTQYF. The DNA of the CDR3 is TGTGCCAGCAGCGTAGGGGGCGGAGATACGCAGTATTTT. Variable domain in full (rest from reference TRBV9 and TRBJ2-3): DSGVTQTPKHLITATGQRVTLRCSPRSGDLSVYWYQQSLDQGLQFLIQYYNGEERAKGNILERFSAQQFPDLHSELNLSSLELGDSALYFCASSVGGGDTQYFGPGTRLTVL.

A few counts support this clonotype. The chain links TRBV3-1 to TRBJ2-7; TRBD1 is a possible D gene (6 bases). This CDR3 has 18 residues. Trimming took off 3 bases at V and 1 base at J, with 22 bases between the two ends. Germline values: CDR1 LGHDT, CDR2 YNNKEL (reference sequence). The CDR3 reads CASSHDPGQAPFSYEQYF. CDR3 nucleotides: TGTGCCAGCAGCCACGATCCGGGACAAGCTCCTTTTTCCTACGAGCAGTACTTC.

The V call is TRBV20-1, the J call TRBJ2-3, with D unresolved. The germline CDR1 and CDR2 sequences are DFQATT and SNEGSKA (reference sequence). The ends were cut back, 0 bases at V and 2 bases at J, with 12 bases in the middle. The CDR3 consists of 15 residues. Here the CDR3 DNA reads TGCAGTGCTAGAGATCGGCGGAGACCCACAGATACGCAGTATTTT. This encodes CSARDRRRPTDTQYF.

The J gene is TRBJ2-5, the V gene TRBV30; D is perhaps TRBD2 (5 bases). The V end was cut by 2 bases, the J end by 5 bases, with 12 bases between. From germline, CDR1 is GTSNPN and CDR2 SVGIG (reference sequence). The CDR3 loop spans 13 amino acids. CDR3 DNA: TGTGCCTGGAGTAATGGTGGCGGGGAGACCCAGTACTTC. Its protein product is CAWSNGGGETQYF. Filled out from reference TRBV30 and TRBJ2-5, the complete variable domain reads SQTIHQWPATLVQPVGSPLSLECTVEGTSNPNLYWYRQAAGRGLQLLFYSVGIGQISSEVPQNLSASRPQDRQFILSSKKLLLSDSGFYLCAWSNGGGETQYFGPGTRLLVL.

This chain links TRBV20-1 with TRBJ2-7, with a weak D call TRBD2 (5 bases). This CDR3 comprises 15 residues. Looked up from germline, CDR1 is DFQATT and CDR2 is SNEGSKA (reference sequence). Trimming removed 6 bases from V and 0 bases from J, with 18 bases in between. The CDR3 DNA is TGCAGTGCCTACCAGAACGAGCGGAGCTCCTACGAGCAGTACTTC. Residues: CSAYQNERSSYEQYF.

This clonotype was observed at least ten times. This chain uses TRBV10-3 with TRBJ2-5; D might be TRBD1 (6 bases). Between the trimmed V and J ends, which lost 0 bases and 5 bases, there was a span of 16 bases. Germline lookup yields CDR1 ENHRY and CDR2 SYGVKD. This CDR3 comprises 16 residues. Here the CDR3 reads CAISESAGVSEETQYF. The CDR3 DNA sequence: TGTGCCATCAGTGAGTCGGCAGGGGTCTCGGAGGAGACCCAGTACTTC.

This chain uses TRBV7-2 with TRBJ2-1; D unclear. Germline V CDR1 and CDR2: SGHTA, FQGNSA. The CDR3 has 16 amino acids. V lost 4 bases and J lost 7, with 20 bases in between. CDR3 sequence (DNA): TGTGCCAGCAGCTCTGTAGGGCTTTCCATCCTTAATGAGCAGTTCTTC. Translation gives CASSSVGLSILNEQFF.

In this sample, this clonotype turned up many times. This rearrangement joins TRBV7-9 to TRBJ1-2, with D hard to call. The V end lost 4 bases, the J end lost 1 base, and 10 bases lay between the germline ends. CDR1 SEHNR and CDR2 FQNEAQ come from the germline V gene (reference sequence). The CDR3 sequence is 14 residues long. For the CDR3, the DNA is TGTGCCAGCAGCTCTGCAGGCCTTAACTATGGCTACACCTTC. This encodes CASSSAGLNYGYTF.

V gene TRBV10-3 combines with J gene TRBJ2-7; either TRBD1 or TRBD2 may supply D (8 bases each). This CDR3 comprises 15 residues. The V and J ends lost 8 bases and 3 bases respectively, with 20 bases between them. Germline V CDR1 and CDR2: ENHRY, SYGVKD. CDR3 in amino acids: CAIRGGGQGFYEQYF. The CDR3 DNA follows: TGTGCCATCCGGGGGGGTGGACAGGGATTCTACGAGCAGTACTTC.